These 25 T cell receptor beta chains were all obtained from the same sample, sequenced in a study of shared clonotypes between healthy human individuals. The protocol was immunoSEQ multiplex PCR, while the TCRdb copy is restricted to in-frame clones and leaves out a portion. The sample yields more than 2,000,000 clones, 85% to 95% seen once. The sequencing sample was made of naive CD4+ T cells from PBMCs. Described subset: CD45RA+ positively selected. Receptors originate from a man aged 18 to 30 in good health. Some clones in this sample may be carry-over from other donors' samples.

This chain joins TRBV9 and TRBJ1-1, with D possibly TRBD1 on 5 matching bases. Germline V gene sequence: CDR1 SGDLS, CDR2 YYNGEE. Trimming pared 4 bases from V and 4 bases from J, leaving 17 bases between. This CDR3 spans 15 amino acids. This CDR3 reads CASSSGRAVVTEAFF. CDR3 coding DNA: TGTGCCAGCAGCTCAGGCAGGGCCGTTGTCACTGAAGCTTTCTTT.

The chain combines TRBV5-1 with TRBJ2-2, with a possible D match to TRBD2 (5 bases). Per germline, CDR1 SGHRS and CDR2 YFSETQ. V was pared by 5 bases and J by 3 bases, with 11 bases between. This CDR3 has 14 residues. In DNA form, the CDR3 reads TGCGCCAGCAGTGCCGGACTGGACACCGGGGAGCTGTTTTTT. Amino acid sequence: CASSAGLDTGELFF.

The chain has TRBV27 and TRBJ1-1, with TRBD1 identical over 11 bases. CDR1 is MNHEY, CDR2 SMNVEV, per germline (reference sequence). The V segment lost 2 bases and the J segment 7 bases; nucleotides outside the gene matches: 15. The CDR3 extends over 18 amino acids. CDR3 protein: CASSLTAPRTGGVFEAFF. CDR3 coding DNA: TGTGCCAGCAGTTTAACGGCCCCCCGGACAGGGGGCGTATTTGAAGCTTTCTTT.

About this clone: The identical CDR3 is also encoded by other nucleotide sequences in the sample. The chain recombines TRBV5-4 with TRBJ1-2, with 10 bases matching TRBD1. Germline trimming cut 0 bases from V and 5 bases from J; bases unmatched to any gene: 4. The CDR3 totals 15 residues. CDR1 and CDR2 from the germline V gene are SGHNT and YYREEE (reference sequence). CDR3 in amino acids: CASSLAPGQGYGYTF. The CDR3 coding sequence is TGTGCCAGCAGCTTGGCCCCGGGACAGGGGTATGGCTACACCTTC.

The rearrangement joins TRBV5-1 to TRBJ2-2; D not certain. V gave up 4 bases and J gave up 6 bases, with 7 bases separating them. Per the germline V gene, CDR1 is SGHRS and CDR2 is YFSETQ. The CDR3 is 12 residues long. The DNA for the CDR3 is TGCGCCAGCAGCCGCAAACCCGGGGAGCTGTTTTTT. This codes for CASSRKPGELFF.

The rearrangement uses TRBV18 and TRBJ2-7; 10 bases match TRBD2. Germline CDR1 and CDR2: KGHSH and LQKENI. J was trimmed by 3 bases and V by 8 bases; bases with no gene match: 10. The CDR3 runs 15 residues. The CDR3 loop is CASVLKTSGLYEQYF. CDR3 nucleotide sequence: TGTGCCAGCGTACTTAAGACTAGCGGGCTCTACGAGCAGTACTTC.

The rearrangement joins TRBV4-3 to TRBJ2-5, with D possibly being TRBD1 (6 bases). Trimming removed 2 bases at V and 1 base at J, with 11 bases between. The CDR3 extends over 15 amino acids. Germline V gene sequence: CDR1 LGHNA, CDR2 YSLEER. CDR3 sequence reads: CASSQTGQSQETQYF. The CDR3 nucleotides read TGCGCCAGCAGCCAAACAGGACAGTCCCAAGAGACCCAGTACTTC.

The rearrangement joins TRBV23-1 to TRBJ1-5; D is possibly TRBD1 (6 bases). TRBV23-1 has ORF status, its function being uncertain. This CDR3 region has 15 residues. V was pared by 10 bases and J by 0 bases, with 16 bases between. The CDR3 sequence: CATLTGATSNQPQHF. The DNA of the CDR3 is TGCGCCACCTTGACGGGGGCGACTAGCAATCAGCCCCAGCATTTT.

The J gene is TRBJ2-3, the V gene TRBV5-4; tentatively, D is TRBD2 (5 bases). With 6 bases removed from V and 7 bases from J, the gap between germline ends came to 21 bases. The V gene's germline CDR1 is SGHNT and CDR2 YYREEE (reference sequence). The CDR3 is 15 residues long. The CDR3 DNA reads as TGTGCCAGCACCCCGACGGGCGGGCTCGGGAATACGCAGTATTTT. This codes for CASTPTGGLGNTQYF.

The chain combines TRBV5-1 with TRBJ1-1, with unresolved D. Trimming cost V 0 bases and J 6 bases, with 9 bases left between them. The CDR3 loop spans 13 amino acids. Germline-derived CDR1 and CDR2 are SGHRS and YFSETQ. The CDR3 loop reads CASSLEGTPEAFF. CDR3 bases: TGCGCCAGCAGCTTGGAGGGTACACCTGAAGCTTTCTTT.

The chain carries TRBV28 and TRBJ1-5; a possible D gene is TRBD1 (6 bases). The V end was cut by 5 bases, the J end by 6 bases, with 14 bases between. Germline V gene sequence: CDR1 MDHEN, CDR2 SYDVKM. The CDR3 extends over 14 amino acids. The CDR3 region has the DNA TGTGCCAGCAGTGGTTTACAGGGCCGTCAGCCCCAGCATTTT. It yields the protein CASSGLQGRQPQHF.

The chain couples TRBV6-5 to TRBJ2-1; D gene unclear. This CDR3 spans 14 amino acids. Germline assignment: CDR1 MNHEY and CDR2 SVGAGI. V dropped 2 bases and J dropped 6 bases, with 11 bases sitting between them. Here the CDR3 DNA reads TGTGCCAGCAGTTACACCTTCGAGTCCAATGAGCAGTTCTTC. Protein: CASSYTFESNEQFF.

This clone occurred once. The genes are TRBV28 and TRBJ2-5; D tentatively reads TRBD1 or TRBD2 (6 bases each). Germline CDR1 reads MDHEN; CDR2 reads SYDVKM. The CDR3 extends over 14 amino acids. V shed 8 bases and J shed 7 bases, with 20 bases lying between them. CDR3 in amino acids: CASLTLDGGGTQYF. CDR3 bases: TGTGCCAGCCTTACACTGGACGGAGGGGGGACCCAGTACTTC.

J is TRBJ2-7 and V is TRBV28; a weak D match, TRBD2 (6 bases). Trimming left V 4 bases short and J 3 bases short, with 16 bases between. This CDR3 is 15 amino acids long. Germline V lookup: CDR1 MDHEN, CDR2 SYDVKM. The CDR3 here is CASSSAGGLHYEQYF. The CDR3 nucleotides read TGTGCCAGCAGTTCGGCTGGAGGGCTTCACTACGAGCAGTACTTC.

The genes are TRBV5-1 and TRBJ2-1, with D hard to call. The V gene's germline CDR1 is SGHRS and CDR2 YFSETQ. This CDR3 contains 15 residues. V lost 2 bases and J lost 0, with 9 bases in between. Written as DNA, the CDR3 is TGCGCCAGCAGCTTCTTGGGTCTCTCCTACAATGAGCAGTTCTTC. It encodes CASSFLGLSYNEQFF. Full variable domain (outside the CDR3, taken from reference TRBV5-1 and TRBJ2-1): KAGVTQTPRYLIKTRGQQVTLSCSPISGHRSVSWYQQTPGQGLQFLFEYFSETQRNKGNFPGRFSGRQFSNSRSEMNVSTLELGDSALYLCASSFLGLSYNEQFFGPGTRLTVL.

The V and J genes are TRBV25-1 and TRBJ2-7, with D possibly matching TRBD2 (6 bases). The CDR3 contains 12 residues. Germline V CDR1 and CDR2: MGHDK, SYGVNS. Deletions cut 3 bases from V and 9 bases from J, with 12 bases between. The CDR3 spells CASSDASGGQYF. The CDR3 bases are TGTGCCAGCAGTGATGCGTCCGGGGGGCAGTACTTC.

The gene calls are TRBV15 and TRBJ2-2; D unclear. From germline, CDR1 is LNHNV and CDR2 YYDKDF (reference sequence). V gave up 5 bases and J gave up 0 bases, with 10 bases separating them. This CDR3 contains 15 residues. The CDR3 protein is CATSSGDPNTGELFF. CDR3 bases: TGTGCCACCAGCTCAGGCGACCCGAACACCGGGGAGCTGTTTTTT.

The chain couples TRBV7-3 to TRBJ2-1; D remains unclear. Germline CDR1 reads SGHTA; CDR2 reads FQGTGA. Trimming stripped 5 bases from V and 5 bases from J, with 13 bases between. This CDR3 is 14 amino acids long. The CDR3 is CASSPLPTDNEQFF. The CDR3 bases are TGTGCCAGCAGCCCCCTTCCCACGGACAATGAGCAGTTCTTC.

The rearrangement joins TRBV5-4 to TRBJ2-5; D ambiguous. The CDR3 covers 14 residues. The V gene's germline CDR1 is SGHNT and CDR2 YYREEE (reference sequence). V was trimmed by 4 bases and J by 5 bases, leaving 15 bases between them. The CDR3 region is CASSPRTGVETQYF. CDR3 DNA sequence: TGTGCCAGCAGCCCACGGACGGGCGTGGAGACCCAGTACTTC.

Note on this clone: This same CDR3 is encoded by further DNA sequences in the sample. The genes are TRBV5-1 and TRBJ2-1; D is ambiguous. V was trimmed by 0 bases and J by 4 bases, leaving 11 bases between them. Germline lookup yields CDR1 SGHRS and CDR2 YFSETQ. The CDR3 contains 15 residues. CDR3 loop: CASSLAGGAYNEQFF. CDR3 coding DNA: TGCGCCAGCAGCTTGGCCGGCGGCGCATACAATGAGCAGTTCTTC.

The gene calls are TRBV21-1 and TRBJ2-7; the table's D call of TRBD2 was not tested on the DNA. TRBV21-1 counts as a pseudogene. This CDR3 has 14 residues. The CDR3 sequence is CASRVAGLPYEQYF. The CDR3 DNA sequence: TGTGCCAGCAGAGTAGCGGGATTACCTTACGAGCAGTACTTC.

The chain carries TRBV18 and TRBJ1-5, with D tentatively TRBD1 (6 bases). Looked up from germline, CDR1 is KGHSH and CDR2 is LQKENI. V dropped 4 bases and J dropped 4 bases, with 14 bases sitting between them. The CDR3 covers 15 residues. The CDR3 bases are TGTGCCAGCTCACGACTGCGGGGGGCAAATCAGCCCCAGCATTTT. This encodes CASSRLRGANQPQHF.

The rearrangement joins TRBV28 to TRBJ2-7; perhaps D is TRBD1 or TRBD2 (5 bases each). V was trimmed by 6 bases and J by 6 bases, leaving 18 bases between them. The CDR3 sequence is 14 residues long. Germline V gene lookup returns CDR1 MDHEN and CDR2 SYDVKM. In nucleotides, the CDR3 is TGTGCCAGCAGCACTCGGGGCCTGGGGCCCGAGCAGTACTTC. Translation gives CASSTRGLGPEQYF.

The J gene is TRBJ2-5, the V gene TRBV7-6, with TRBD2 as a possible D gene (6 bases). This CDR3 is built from 15 residues. V lost 3 bases and J 4 bases, leaving 15 bases between the germline ends. CDR1 and CDR2 from the germline V gene are SGHVS and FNYEAQ. In DNA, the CDR3 is TGTGCCAGCAGCTTTCTCGGGAGCCTCATAGAGACCCAGTACTTC. The encoded protein is CASSFLGSLIETQYF.

The J gene is TRBJ1-2, the V gene TRBV6-5; D gene ambiguous. V gave up 6 bases and J gave up 2 bases, with 10 bases separating them. From germline, CDR1 is MNHEY and CDR2 SVGAGI. This CDR3 region has 13 residues. This chain's CDR3 is CASSRGVNYGYTF. The CDR3 DNA follows: TGTGCCAGCAGCCGAGGTGTGAACTATGGCTACACCTTC.